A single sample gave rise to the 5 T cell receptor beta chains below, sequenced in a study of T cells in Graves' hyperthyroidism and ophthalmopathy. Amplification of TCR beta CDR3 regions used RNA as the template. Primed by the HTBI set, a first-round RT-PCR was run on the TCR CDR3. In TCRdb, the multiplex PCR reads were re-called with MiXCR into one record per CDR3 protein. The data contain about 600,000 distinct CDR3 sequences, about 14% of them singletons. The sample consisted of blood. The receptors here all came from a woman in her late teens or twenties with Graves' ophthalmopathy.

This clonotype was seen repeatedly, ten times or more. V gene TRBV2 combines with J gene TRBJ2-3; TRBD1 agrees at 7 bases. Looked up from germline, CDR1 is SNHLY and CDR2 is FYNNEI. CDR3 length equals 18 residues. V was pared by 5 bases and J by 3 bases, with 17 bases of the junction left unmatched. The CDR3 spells CASSRNDRVDRVTDTQYF. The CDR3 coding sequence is TGTGCCAGCAGTCGGAACGACAGGGTGGATAGAGTGACAGATACGCAGTATTTT.

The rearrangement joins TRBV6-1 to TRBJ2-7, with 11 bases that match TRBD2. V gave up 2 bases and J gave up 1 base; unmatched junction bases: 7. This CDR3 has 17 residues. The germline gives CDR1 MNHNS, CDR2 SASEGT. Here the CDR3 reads CASSERVGTSGSYEQYF. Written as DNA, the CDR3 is TGTGCCAGCAGTGAAAGGGTCGGGACTAGCGGATCCTACGAGCAGTACTTC.

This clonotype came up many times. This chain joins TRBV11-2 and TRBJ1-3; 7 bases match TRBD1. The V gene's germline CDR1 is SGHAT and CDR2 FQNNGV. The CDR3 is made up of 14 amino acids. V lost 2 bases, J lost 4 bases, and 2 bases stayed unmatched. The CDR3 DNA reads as TGTGCCAGCAGCTTACGACAGGGCGGAAACACCATATATTTT. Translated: CASSLRQGGNTIYF. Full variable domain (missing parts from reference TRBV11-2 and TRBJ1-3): EAGVAQSPRYKIIEKRQSVAFWCNPISGHATLYWYQQILGQGPKLLIQFQNNGVVDDSQLPKDRFSAERLKGVDSTLKIQPAKLEDSAVYLCASSLRQGGNTIYFGEGSWLTVV.

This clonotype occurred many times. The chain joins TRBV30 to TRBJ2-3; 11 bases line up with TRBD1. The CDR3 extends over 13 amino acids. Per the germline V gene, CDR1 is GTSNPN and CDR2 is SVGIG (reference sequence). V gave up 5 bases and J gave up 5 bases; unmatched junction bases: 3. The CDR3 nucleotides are TGTGCCTGGCGGGACAGGGGGAAAGATACGCAGTATTTT. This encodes CAWRDRGKDTQYF.

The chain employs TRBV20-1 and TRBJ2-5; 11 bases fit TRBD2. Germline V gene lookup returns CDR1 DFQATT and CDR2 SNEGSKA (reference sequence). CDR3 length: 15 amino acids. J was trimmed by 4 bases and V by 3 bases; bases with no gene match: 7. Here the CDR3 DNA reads TGCAGTGCTAGCCGACTAGCGGGAAGGGGAGAGACCCAGTACTTC. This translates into CSASRLAGRGETQYF.